This T cell receptor beta chain was recovered during a study of blood T cells in healthy people across ages. Germline-derived CDR1 and CDR2 are SQVTM and ANQGSEA. V was cut by 1 base and J by 2 bases, with 7 bases left in between. The CDR3 contains 13 residues. Through a sample-barcoded 5' primer and a J-beta primer mix, a second PCR was run for roughly 6 to 12 cycles. One entry per CDR3 protein, called by TCRdb with MiXCR from the 5' RACE reads. The table has some 1,800,000 distinct CDR3 sequences, around 40% seen once. This clonotype was sampled from a human donor in good health. The material sequenced was blood. The V and J genes are TRBV29-1 and TRBJ2-3; D not certain. In DNA, the CDR3 is TGCAGCGTTGAAGCCAGGCCCACAGATACGCAGTATTTT. This encodes CSVEARPTDTQYF.